Shown below are 27 T cell receptor beta chains from a single sample sequenced in a study of T-cell memory formation after mild COVID-19 (dated by TCRdb to about 2021). Library construction relied on 5' RACE. Instrument on record: Illumina NovaSeq 6000. TCRdb cleaned the public reads at Q25 with fastp, built clones with MiXCR and kept in-frame beta chains. Each record represents a unique CDR3 protein, reported with the most common genes and DNA among its rows. The sample profile shows 250,000 or so distinct CDR3 sequences; about a sixth of them were found once. The top ten constitute under 30% of the sample. The sample taken for sequencing was PBMCs or a T cell subset sorted from them (not recorded which). All receptors come from a man in his late teens or twenties who had mild COVID-19 (a few samples of this study predate the infection). The sample titles of this study are shuffled in the database, so cell type and time point are left out; the donor was told from shared clones.

The chain combines TRBV10-1 with TRBJ2-7; D gene unclear. CDR3 length: 14 amino acids. In germline, CDR1 is WNHNN, CDR2 SYGVQD (reference sequence). Trimming left V 3 bases short and J 2 bases short, with 11 bases between. CDR3: CASSEGGGPYEQYF. Written as DNA, the CDR3 is TGCGCCAGCAGTGAAGGTGGTGGCCCCTACGAGCAGTACTTC.

This clonotype was counted a few times. V is TRBV6-5 and J is TRBJ2-5, with D possibly matching TRBD2 (5 bases). The germline V gene has CDR1 MNHEY and CDR2 SVGAGI. V lost 0 bases and J lost 5, with 10 bases in between. CDR3 length: 14 residues. The CDR3 protein is CASSYSTGIETQYF. The DNA for the CDR3 is TGTGCCAGCAGTTACTCAACCGGGATCGAGACCCAGTACTTC.

This chain links TRBV7-3 with TRBJ2-1; TRBD2 agrees at 13 bases. CDR1 is SGHTA, CDR2 FQGTGA, per germline. V was pared by 5 bases and J by 10 bases, with 11 bases of the junction left unmatched. The CDR3 length is 16 residues. DNA for the CDR3: TGTGCCAGCAGCCCGTGGGGACTAGCGGGGACCTCGGAGCAGTTCTTC. Encoded protein: CASSPWGLAGTSEQFF.

This clonotype has a handful of counts. This chain's CDR3 is CAISKVGTEAFF. The CDR3, as DNA: TGTGCCATCAGTAAGGTTGGCACTGAAGCTTTCTTT. This chain uses TRBV10-3 with TRBJ1-1; D not resolved. The CDR3 covers 12 residues. The V gene lost 5 bases and the J gene lost 4 bases, with 8 bases spanning the gap. Looked up from germline, CDR1 is ENHRY and CDR2 is SYGVKD.

The rearrangement links TRBV3-1 to TRBJ2-3, with 8 bases fitting TRBD2. The CDR3 is 16 residues long. Germline V gene sequence: CDR1 LGHDT, CDR2 YNNKEL (reference sequence). The ends lost 2 bases at V and 2 bases at J; junction bases unmatched: 6. The CDR3 sequence: CASSQIAGSYTDTQYF. CDR3 in DNA: TGTGCCAGCAGCCAAATAGCGGGGTCCTACACAGATACGCAGTATTTT.

This clonotype was observed a handful of times. This chain joins TRBV7-8 and TRBJ1-1; D gene unclear. V lost 5 bases to trimming and J lost 5 bases, with 12 bases between them. This CDR3 has 13 residues. Germline V CDR1 and CDR2: SGHVS, FQNEAQ. The CDR3 loop is CASSRSTGTEAFF. The CDR3 DNA is TGTGCCAGCAGCCGTAGTACCGGAACTGAAGCTTTCTTT.

This clonotype showed up many times. The genes are TRBV7-2 and TRBJ2-7, with 7 bases matching TRBD2. Germline values: CDR1 SGHTA, CDR2 FQGNSA. The V and J ends lost 5 bases and 4 bases, in that order; junction bases with no gene match: 8. The CDR3 sequence is 14 residues long. The DNA of the CDR3 is TGTGCCAGCAGCCCCCGGGACTATAAATACGAGCAGTACTTC. This gives the protein CASSPRDYKYEQYF.

V usage is TRBV5-6 and J usage is TRBJ2-1; 10 nucleotides line up with TRBD2. V dropped 3 bases and J dropped 8; count of bases not matched to a gene: 14. Germline CDR1 reads SGHDT; CDR2 reads YYEEEE. This CDR3 is 17 amino acids long. CDR3 coding DNA: TGTGCCAGCAGCTCCCTAGCGGGGGTCGACCCTCGTCATGAGCAGTTCTTC. Encoded protein: CASSSLAGVDPRHEQFF.

At least ten counts were recorded for this clonotype. The V and J genes are TRBV6-1 and TRBJ2-4; D is perhaps TRBD1 or TRBD2 (5 bases each). The CDR3 extends over 13 amino acids. Germline V gene sequence: CDR1 MNHNS, CDR2 SASEGT. Trimming removed 6 bases at V and 9 bases at J, with 15 bases between. CDR3 DNA: TGTGCCAGCAGGAGTGGGGGTGGTGCCATTCAGTACTTC. This encodes CASRSGGGAIQYF.

J is TRBJ1-5 and V is TRBV7-2; 7 nucleotides align to TRBD1. The germline gives CDR1 SGHTA, CDR2 FQGNSA. After removal of 4 bases from V and 6 bases from J, the junction contained 9 bases not matched to a gene. The CDR3 is made up of 15 amino acids. CDR3 bases: TGTGCCAGCAGCTCCACGAGGGGGCCGGGTCAGCCCCAGCATTTT. Its translation: CASSSTRGPGQPQHF.

The chain joins TRBV30 to TRBJ2-3, with TRBD2 matching 11 bases. Germline trimming cut 6 bases from V and 6 bases from J; bases unmatched to any gene: 5. Germline lookup yields CDR1 GTSNPN and CDR2 SVGIG (reference sequence). This CDR3 spans 13 amino acids. CDR3 DNA: TGTGCCTGTTCACTAGCGGGGGCGGATACGCAGTATTTT. Protein: CACSLAGADTQYF.

The chain recombines TRBV5-1 with TRBJ2-5, with 8 bases identical to TRBD2. Germline lookup yields CDR1 SGHRS and CDR2 YFSETQ. The CDR3 runs 15 residues. V lost 1 base, J lost 2 bases, and 4 bases stayed unmatched. The CDR3 protein is CASSLFSGAQETQYF. CDR3 nucleotides: TGCGCCAGCAGCTTGTTTAGCGGGGCACAAGAGACCCAGTACTTC.

The rearrangement joins TRBV29-1 to TRBJ2-3; TRBD1 matches 8 bases. The V gene's germline CDR1 is SQVTM and CDR2 ANQGSEA. V dropped 5 bases and J dropped 13; count of bases not matched to a gene: 11. This CDR3 has 12 amino acids. Written as DNA, the CDR3 is TGCAGCGTTAGTCCCGGGGGACAGGTGAAGTATTTT. Translation: CSVSPGGQVKYF.

The chain joins TRBV7-9 to TRBJ1-4; 9 nucleotides agree with TRBD1. The CDR3 is made up of 17 amino acids. Unmatched junction bases numbered 10, after V lost 4 bases and J lost 4 bases. Per the germline V gene, CDR1 is SEHNR and CDR2 is FQNEAQ (reference sequence). CDR3 nucleotide sequence: TGTGCCAGCAGCTACGGACAGGGGTCCTTCCGTAATGAAAAACTGTTTTTT. This gives the protein CASSYGQGSFRNEKLFF.

The CDR3 spells CASSPIPNGHQETQYF. As DNA, the CDR3 is TGCGCCAGCAGCCCCATCCCCAACGGACACCAAGAGACCCAGTACTTC. The chain uses TRBV4-1 and TRBJ2-5; D is undetermined. The V gene lost 4 bases and the J gene lost 0 bases, with 15 bases spanning the gap. The CDR3 spans 16 residues. In germline, CDR1 is MGHRA, CDR2 YSYEKL.

This chain joins TRBV6-5 and TRBJ1-5, with D possibly being TRBD1 (5 bases). V gave up 4 bases and J gave up 2 bases, with 12 bases separating them. CDR1 and CDR2 from the germline V gene are MNHEY and SVGAGI. CDR3 size: 15 residues. The CDR3 bases are TGTGCCAGCAGTTCAGCAGGGTCGGGCAATCAGCCCCAGCATTTT. Its protein is CASSSAGSGNQPQHF.

In its sample, this clonotype was seen a few times. This sequence joins TRBV2 and TRBJ1-2; D remains unclear. V was cut by 7 bases and J by 6 bases, with 9 bases left in between. The germline V gene has CDR1 SNHLY and CDR2 FYNNEI. The CDR3 totals 11 residues. CDR3: CASTEPDGYTF. The CDR3 bases are TGTGCCAGCACAGAGCCTGATGGCTACACCTTC. The complete variable domain, with remaining parts taken from reference TRBV2 and TRBJ1-2, reads EPEVTQTPSHQVTQMGQEVILRCVPISNHLYFYWYRQILGQKVEFLVSFYNNEISEKSEIFDDQFSVERPDGSNFTLKIRSTKLEDSAMYFCASTEPDGYTFGSGTRLTVV.

This clonotype was picked up a small number of times. The chain recombines TRBV12-3 or TRBV12-4 with TRBJ1-1, with 8 positions matching TRBD1. The CDR3 covers 15 residues. Unmatched junction bases numbered 6, after V lost 5 bases and J lost 1 base. In DNA form, the CDR3 reads TGTGCCAGCAGTCCCCCGGACAGGGAGAACACTGAAGCTTTCTTT. Amino acid sequence: CASSPPDRENTEAFF.

J is TRBJ1-2 and V is TRBV27, with a weak D call TRBD1 (5 bases). V lost 5 bases, J lost 5 bases, and 24 bases lay in between. CDR1 and CDR2 from the germline V gene are MNHEY and SMNVEV (reference sequence). CDR3 length: 17 residues. CDR3 bases: TGTGCCAGCAGTGTCTACCGCGGGACGAAATTTTATTATGGCTACACCTTC. Its translation: CASSVYRGTKFYYGYTF.

This clonotype was found a few times. The genes are TRBV7-2 and TRBJ1-6; D not certain. CDR3 size: 13 residues. Germline values: CDR1 SGHTA, CDR2 FQGNSA. V lost 4 bases, J lost 6 bases, and 7 bases lay in between. The CDR3 nucleotides are TGTGCCAGCAGCTCCGACCCTAATTCACCCCTCCACTTT. This encodes CASSSDPNSPLHF.

This clonotype was seen more than once but under ten times. The chain carries TRBV2 and TRBJ1-2; possibly TRBD1 for D (5 bases). The V end was cut by 11 bases, the J end by 3 bases, with 16 bases between. Germline V CDR1 and CDR2: SNHLY, FYNNEI. This CDR3 has 13 residues. The CDR3: CALVQGGDYGYTF. Written as DNA, the CDR3 is TGTGCCCTCGTCCAGGGAGGGGACTATGGCTACACCTTC.

This clonotype showed up just a few times. The genes are TRBV28 and TRBJ2-5, with 9 bases fitting TRBD1. The CDR3 covers 18 residues. The trim removed 6 bases at V and 4 bases at J, leaving 18 bases unmatched. CDR1 is MDHEN and CDR2 is SYDVKM in the germline V gene. The chain's CDR3 is CASRTRPGQGLRGETQYF. DNA for the CDR3: TGTGCCAGCAGGACGAGACCGGGACAGGGATTACGGGGAGAGACCCAGTACTTC.

This clonotype was observed a few times. The chain carries TRBV7-6 and TRBJ2-7; 7 nucleotides line up with TRBD1. J lost 3 bases, V lost 4 bases, and 9 bases had no gene match. The CDR3 contains 15 residues. The germline gives CDR1 SGHVS, CDR2 FNYEAQ. Written as DNA, the CDR3 is TGTGCCAGCAGCTCATACCGGGACAGAAACTACGAGCAGTACTTC. Encoded protein: CASSSYRDRNYEQYF.

In this sample, this clonotype turned up a few times. The chain has TRBV5-1 and TRBJ2-3, with 11 positions matching TRBD2. This CDR3 has 14 residues. The V segment lost 5 bases and the J segment 4 bases; nucleotides outside the gene matches: 3. Germline-derived CDR1 and CDR2 are SGHRS and YFSETQ. As DNA, the CDR3 is TGCGCCAGCAGAATGGGACTAGCGGCAGATACGCAGTATTTT. It yields the protein CASRMGLAADTQYF.

The J gene is TRBJ2-2, the V gene TRBV6-5; 8 bases agree with TRBD1. The J segment lost 1 base and the V segment lost 6 bases, leaving 4 bases of the junction unmatched. CDR3 length equals 15 residues. CDR1 is MNHEY, CDR2 SVGAGI, per germline. The DNA for the CDR3 is TGTGCCAGCAGGTGGGACAGGAGGAACACCGGGGAGCTGTTTTTT. Encoded protein: CASRWDRRNTGELFF.

V is TRBV7-9 and J is TRBJ2-1, with a weak D call TRBD2 (5 bases). V gave up 4 bases and J gave up 7 bases, with 14 bases separating them. CDR3 length: 14 amino acids. Per the germline V gene, CDR1 is SEHNR and CDR2 is FQNEAQ (reference sequence). CDR3 protein: CASSSIGMGNEQFF. The CDR3 DNA reads TGTGCCAGCAGCTCCATCGGGATGGGGAATGAGCAGTTCTTC.

J is TRBJ2-1 and V is TRBV18; D may be TRBD1 or TRBD2 (6 bases each). The V end was cut by 6 bases, the J end by 9 bases, with 9 bases between. This CDR3 is 11 amino acids long. Germline V lookup: CDR1 KGHSH, CDR2 LQKENI. The CDR3 loop is CASSSGAEQFF. The CDR3, as DNA: TGTGCCAGCTCCTCGGGGGCTGAGCAGTTCTTC. The whole variable domain, filled in from reference TRBV18 and TRBJ2-1, reads NAGVMQNPRHLVRRRGQEARLRCSPMKGHSHVYWYRQLPEEGLKFMVYLQKENIIDESGMPKERFSAEFPKEGPSILRIQQVVRGDSAAYFCASSSGAEQFFGPGTRLTVL.